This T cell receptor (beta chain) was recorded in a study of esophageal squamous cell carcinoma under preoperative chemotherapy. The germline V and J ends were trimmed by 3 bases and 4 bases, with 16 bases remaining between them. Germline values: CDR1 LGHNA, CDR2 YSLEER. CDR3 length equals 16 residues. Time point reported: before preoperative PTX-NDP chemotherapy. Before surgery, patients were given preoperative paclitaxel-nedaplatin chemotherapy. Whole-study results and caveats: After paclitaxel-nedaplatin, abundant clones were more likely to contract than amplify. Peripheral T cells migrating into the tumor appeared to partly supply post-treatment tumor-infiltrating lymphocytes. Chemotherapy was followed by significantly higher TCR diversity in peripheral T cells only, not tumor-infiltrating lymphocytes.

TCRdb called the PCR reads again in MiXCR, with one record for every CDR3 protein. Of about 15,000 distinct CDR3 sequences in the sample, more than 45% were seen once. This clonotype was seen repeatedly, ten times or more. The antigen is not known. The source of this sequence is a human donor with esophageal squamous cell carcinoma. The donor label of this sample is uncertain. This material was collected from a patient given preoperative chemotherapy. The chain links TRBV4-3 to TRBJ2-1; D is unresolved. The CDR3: CASSQEPPPPYNEQFF. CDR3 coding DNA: TGCGCCAGCAGCCAGGAGCCTCCCCCCCCTTACAATGAGCAGTTCTTC.